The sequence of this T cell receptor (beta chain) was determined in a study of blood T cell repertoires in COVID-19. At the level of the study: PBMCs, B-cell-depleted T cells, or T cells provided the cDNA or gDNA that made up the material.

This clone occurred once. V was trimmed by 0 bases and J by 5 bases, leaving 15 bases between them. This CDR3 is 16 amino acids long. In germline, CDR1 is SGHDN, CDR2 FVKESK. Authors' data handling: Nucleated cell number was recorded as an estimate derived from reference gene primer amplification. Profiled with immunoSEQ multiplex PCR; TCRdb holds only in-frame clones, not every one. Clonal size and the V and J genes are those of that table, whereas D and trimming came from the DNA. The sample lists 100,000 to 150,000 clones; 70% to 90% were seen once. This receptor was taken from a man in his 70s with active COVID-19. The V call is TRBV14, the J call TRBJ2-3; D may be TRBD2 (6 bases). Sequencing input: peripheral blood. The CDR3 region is CASSQETSLRVDTQYF. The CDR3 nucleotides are TGTGCCAGCAGCCAAGAAACTAGCCTTCGCGTAGATACGCAGTATTTT.